Given below is one TCR beta chain in context. In the study's own analysis: By means of reference gene primer amplification, nucleated cell counts were estimated. Clones were sequenced by immunoSEQ multiplex PCR, and TCRdb holds only the in-frame ones, with some missing. Clonal size and the V and J genes are those of that table, whereas D and trimming came from the DNA. The top ten clones hold 5% to 7% of a sample with about 240,000 clones, about 85% of them seen once. Trimming removed 5 bases from V and 9 bases from J; junction bases left unmatched: 8. The CDR3 length is 15 residues. CDR1 MDHEN and CDR2 SYDVKM come from the germline V gene. The data derive from a study of blood T cell repertoires in COVID-19. Overall study: Samples taken during acute and convalescent COVID-19 were collected in the United States, Italy and Spain. T cells, B-cell-depleted T cells, or PBMCs supplied cDNA or gDNA.

The V gene is TRBV28, the J gene TRBJ1-6; TRBD1 matches 9 bases. The receptor was derived from a woman aged 55-70 years with active or convalescent COVID-19. The sequenced sample consisted of peripheral blood. The CDR3 sequence is CASSGNRGRTSPLHF. CDR3 in DNA: TGTGCCAGCAGTGGTAACAGGGGGCGGACTTCACCCCTCCACTTT.